This TCR beta chain was identified during a study of cytomegalovirus exposure and HLA in healthy donors. Study results and limitations: In vitro experiments confirmed that a few CMV-associated chains were specific for CMV antigens. Some V segments, TRBV6-2 and TRBV6-3 among them, were indistinguishable and were therefore excluded.

Trimming pared 6 bases from V and 4 bases from J, leaving 12 bases between. CDR1 and CDR2 from the germline V gene are MGHDK and SYGVNS. The CDR3 has 13 amino acids. The PCR contained 60 Vbeta and 13 Jbeta primers. The table came from immunoSEQ multiplex PCR; TCRdb's copy has only in-frame clones and leaves some out. The sample lists 180,000 or so clones, over 75% seen once, with approximately 2.1% in the top ten. This clone was found once. Its antigen is not known. The sequence derives from a woman under 40 in good health and CMV-seronegative. This rearrangement joins TRBV25-1 to TRBJ1-2; TRBD1 is a possible D gene (6 bases). Sequences were obtained from PBMCs. CDR3 amino acids: CASSAGQSYGYTF. The DNA for the CDR3 is TGTGCCAGCAGCGCTGGACAGAGCTATGGCTACACCTTC.